One and the same sample provided the 5 T cell receptor beta chains below, sequenced in a study of spatial heterogeneity in lung cancer. TCRdb reprocessed the 5' RACE reads via MiXCR and lists one record per CDR3 protein. The repertoire includes tens of thousands of distinct CDR3 sequences, around 3.2% of them detected once, and less than 35% sits in the top ten. Time point indicated: sample taken at primary tumor resection. The sequenced material consisted of unsorted whole RNA from tumor, nontumor lung or frozen PBMC. The sequencing here drew on PBMCs, taken at surgery. All receptors come from a female donor with early-stage non-small cell lung cancer.

This clonotype showed up many times. The genes are TRBV20-1 and TRBJ2-7; 9 nucleotides agree with TRBD1. CDR1 is DFQATT, CDR2 SNEGSKA, per germline (reference sequence). J was trimmed by 3 bases and V by 7 bases; bases with no gene match: 7. The CDR3 length is 13 residues. CDR3 amino acids: CSVPDRGVYEQYF. The CDR3, as DNA: TGCAGTGTACCGGACAGGGGAGTCTACGAGCAGTACTTC.

A few counts support this clonotype. The gene calls are TRBV28 and TRBJ2-3; 7 bases line up with TRBD2. From germline, CDR1 is MDHEN and CDR2 SYDVKM. There are 15 residues in the CDR3. After removal of 2 bases from V and 6 bases from J, the junction contained 8 bases not matched to a gene. CDR3 in DNA: TGTGCCAGCAGTTTAACGGCGGGAGTAAGGGATACGCAGTATTTT. Translating it yields CASSLTAGVRDTQYF.

In its sample, this clonotype was seen many times. The chain combines TRBV19 with TRBJ2-7; TRBD2 agrees at 11 bases. In germline, CDR1 is LNHDA, CDR2 SQIVND (reference sequence). The V gene end was trimmed by 3 bases and the J gene end by 4 bases; junction bases not matched to a gene: 8. The CDR3 is made up of 16 amino acids. CDR3 nucleotides: TGTGCCAGTAGTATCCAACTAGCGGGAGTTGTATACGAGCAGTACTTC. This codes for CASSIQLAGVVYEQYF.

This clonotype was counted at least ten times. The rearrangement joins TRBV19 to TRBJ1-5; D is unresolved. The germline CDR1 and CDR2 sequences are LNHDA and SQIVND (reference sequence). V was cut by 3 bases and J by 0 bases, with 6 bases left in between. This CDR3 comprises 14 residues. The CDR3 coding sequence is TGTGCCAGTAGTATCGACGGTAGCAATCAGCCCCAGCATTTT. Translating gives CASSIDGSNQPQHF.

The rearrangement uses TRBV20-1 and TRBJ1-1; TRBD1 aligns across 11 bases. CDR1 and CDR2 from the germline V gene are DFQATT and SNEGSKA (reference sequence). The CDR3 is 17 amino acids. V shed 6 bases, J shed 4 bases, and the junction held 16 bases outside the gene matches. The CDR3 loop is CSAETRTGGLWFTEAFF. DNA for the CDR3: TGCAGTGCGGAGACAAGGACAGGGGGCTTATGGTTCACTGAAGCTTTCTTT.